The following is a T cell receptor (beta chain) sequence with its context. The specificity of this receptor is unknown. No base quality information exists; no much larger clone differs at one position. Trimming accounts for 0 bases at V and 0 bases at J, while the number of junction bases matched to no gene is 4. CDR1 and CDR2 (SGHNT, YYREEE) derive from the germline V gene (reference sequence). From the cysteine up to the phenylalanine, the CDR3 has a length of 18 residues. Only the CDR3 part of the read is kept: 54 bases, read in frame from the first base. These data belong to a study of shared clonotypes between healthy human individuals (dated by TCRdb to 2020 to 2022). The study in broad terms: Two women and a few men aged 18 to 49 years were included in the cohort. To estimate repertoire size and how much clonotypes are shared between individuals, the study performed deep sequencing of blood TCR repertoires from about 5 healthy adults. To increase sequencing depth and limit assay-specific biases, TCR repertoire library preparation and sequencing were carried out by different laboratories using diverse techniques. Per donor, leukapheresis produced somewhere between about 0.94 and 9 billion PBMCs. For each donor, CD4 naive and CD4 memory were each given three plates, CD8 naive was given two plates, and CD8 memory was given one plate. Here is what the overall study found, with its caveats: Sampling was restricted to blood, and TCR repertoires in tissues likely differ from the TCR repertoires found in blood. Even with the large sequencing depth, rarefaction of the sorted-subset datasets indicated that sequencing was incomplete. Pairwise subsampling led to the expectation that sequencing depth would affect the degree of clonotype sharing among donors. Clonotypes shared by all four sorted-subset donors showed higher generation probabilities than non-shared clonotypes. Approximately 4.8% of naive CD4, 3.5% of naive CD8, about 2.4% of memory CD4, and 0.35% to 0.4% of memory CD8 clonotypes were shared across a few donors. The small number of donors limited the genetic and exposure-history diversity represented. Larger estimated clonotype richness was generally found for naive subsets than for memory subsets.

CD8 naive samples consisted of CD45RO-negative cells that were positively selected for CCR7, yielding a CD45RA+CCR7+ population without TemRA cells. The donors were healthy, HIV-negative adults with no recently reported acute infections or vaccinations. All donors were Caucasian adults living in Nashville, Tennessee, USA. Blood was collected by leukapheresis, and PBMCs were isolated by Ficoll-Histopaque density gradient centrifugation and then cryopreserved in liquid nitrogen vapor phase. Purity and quantity of every magnetically sorted T cell population were checked by analytical flow cytometry. From each sorted fraction, genomic DNA was isolated and quantified by UV absorbance on a Nanodrop 2000c. TCR CDR3 regions were amplified from genomic DNA by multiplex PCR using the deep immunoSEQ assay. Extracted genomic DNA from each cell subset was spread evenly across all wells of several immunoSEQ 96-well plates, with each plate serving as a replicate. Each replicate PCR for sorted subsets received about 0.2 ug genomic DNA, equal to about 29,000 T cell genomes. Purified libraries were quantified with a Qubit 3.0 fluorometer, sized on a Bioanalyzer 2100, and re-quantified with the KAPA Library Quantification kit. Every immunoSEQ 96-well plate was sequenced on a dedicated single-read 150-cycle Illumina NextSeq 550 flow cell. In the paper's pipeline: Because only junctional sequences without quality scores were contained in the immunoSEQ output, filtering matching that applied to full-length reads could not be performed. Sequences were annotated with PyIR, a Python wrapper for IgBLAST v1.9, using IMGT germline references to assign V/J genes and CDR3. Reads were removed for weak V/J assignments (E-value above 1e-6), missing CDR3, stop codons, out-of-frame junctions, or ambiguous translated residues. V3J clonotypes were defined by identical inferred V gene, J gene, and CDR3 amino acid sequence. Percentage overlap between repertoires was computed as shared unique clonotypes divided by the size of the smaller repertoire. Three approaches were used to assess repertoire richness: RTK rarefaction, the Chao1 estimator, and Recon v2.1 estimates of unobserved clonotypes. OLGA was used to compute generation probabilities for all TCRbeta clonotypes that the gDNA method yielded from a few donors. As stored in TCRdb, this immuneACCESS dataset retains in-frame rearrangements with V and J assigned. A fraction of the clones does not appear; measured against another copy, unresolved V genes explain less than half of the discrepancy, and the remainder lacks a known reason. V, J and clone size derive from that table, while D and trimming were established from the DNA sequence. The sample table shows around 700,000 clones, and about 91% are seen once. The ten top clones hold roughly 24% of the sample.

Sequencing was done on a sample of naive CD8+ T cells sorted from blood. The cell subset or site label for this specimen denotes: CD45RA+CCR7+. The rearranged segments are TRBV5-4 and TRBJ2-3, with 13 junctional bases fitting TRBD2. The source is a man aged 25-45 years in good health. CDR3 reads: CASSLGGLAGPSTDTQYF. The DNA sequence is given as TGTGCCAGCAGCTTGGGGGGACTAGCGGGACCAAGCACAGATACGCAGTATTTT.